A selection of T cell receptor beta chains follows, all from one sample in a study of T cells in Graves' hyperthyroidism and ophthalmopathy. Each CDR3 protein is one row after TCRdb ran MiXCR on the multiplex PCR reads. In the table there are roughly 640,000 distinct CDR3 sequences, approximately 16% of which are singletons. The sample was blood. Every receptor here comes from a middle-aged woman with Graves' ophthalmopathy. The CDR3 runs from the conserved cysteine through the conserved F or W. The D gene is left open where the match is weak. The size field is filled for only some rows; it gives once, few, many or a size class.

D gene: TRBD1
J gene: TRBJ1-5
V gene: TRBV12-3/TRBV12-4
clone size: .
CDR3 protein: CASSRTGRGNQPQHF
CDR3 DNA: TGTGCCAGCAGCCGGACAGGTCGAGGCAATCAGCCCCAGCATTTT

D gene: .
J gene: TRBJ2-1
V gene: TRBV20-1
clone size: many
CDR3 protein: CSATEAHTFYNEQFF
CDR3 DNA: TGCAGTGCTACCGAAGCACATACCTTCTACAATGAGCAGTTCTTC

D gene: TRBD1
J gene: TRBJ2-7
V gene: TRBV20-1
clone size: few
CDR3 protein: CSARSPGQGARGEQYF
CDR3 DNA: TGCAGTGCTAGGAGCCCCGGACAGGGGGCTCGAGGCGAGCAGTACTTC

D gene: .
J gene: TRBJ1-1
V gene: TRBV6-1
clone size: many
CDR3 protein: CASSEWGTGTTEAFF
CDR3 DNA: TGTGCCAGCAGTGAATGGGGAACCGGAACCACTGAAGCTTTCTTT

D gene: .
J gene: TRBJ1-1
V gene: TRBV30
clone size: many
CDR3 protein: CAWGSQNTEAFF
CDR3 DNA: TGTGCCTGGGGAAGCCAGAACACTGAAGCTTTCTTT

D gene: TRBD2
J gene: TRBJ2-2
V gene: TRBV4-1
clone size: .
CDR3 protein: CASSPGLPQNTGELFF
CDR3 DNA: TGCGCCAGCAGCCCGGGACTACCACAGAACACCGGGGAGCTGTTTTTT

D gene: TRBD2
J gene: TRBJ2-1
V gene: TRBV7-6
clone size: .
CDR3 protein: CASSRGLAGVNEQFF
CDR3 DNA: TGTGCCAGCAGCCGGGGACTAGCGGGAGTTAATGAGCAGTTCTTC

D gene: TRBD2
J gene: TRBJ2-7
V gene: TRBV12-3/TRBV12-4
clone size: many
CDR3 protein: CASSLVGRGEQYF
CDR3 DNA: TGTGCCAGCAGTTTAGTCGGGAGGGGCGAGCAGTACTTC

D gene: TRBD1
J gene: TRBJ1-2
V gene: TRBV11-2
clone size: many
CDR3 protein: CASSSQGAIGYTF
CDR3 DNA: TGTGCCAGCAGCTCCCAGGGGGCTATAGGCTACACCTTC

D gene: .
J gene: TRBJ1-3
V gene: TRBV20-1
clone size: .
CDR3 protein: CSARPGNSGNTIYF
CDR3 DNA: TGCAGTGCTAGGCCCGGAAACTCTGGAAACACCATATATTTT

D gene: TRBD1
J gene: TRBJ1-2
V gene: TRBV20-1
clone size: many
CDR3 protein: CSARQGAPQPYGYTF
CDR3 DNA: TGCAGTGCTAGACAGGGGGCGCCCCAACCCTATGGCTACACCTTC

D gene: .
J gene: TRBJ2-3
V gene: TRBV20-1
clone size: few
CDR3 protein: CSAMPDTQYF
CDR3 DNA: TGCAGTGCTATGCCAGATACGCAGTATTTT

D gene: .
J gene: TRBJ2-2
V gene: TRBV28
clone size: many
CDR3 protein: CASSEGGSDTGELFF
CDR3 DNA: TGTGCCAGCAGTGAAGGGGGTTCTGACACCGGGGAGCTGTTTTTT

D gene: TRBD2
J gene: TRBJ2-3
V gene: TRBV5-4
clone size: .
CDR3 protein: CASSQGLAGGDTDTQYF
CDR3 DNA: TGTGCCAGCAGCCAGGGACTAGCGGGGGGCGACACAGATACGCAGTATTTT

D gene: .
J gene: TRBJ1-5
V gene: TRBV7-2
clone size: few
CDR3 protein: CASSLGRDPLPQHF
CDR3 DNA: TGTGCCAGCAGCTTAGGCAGGGACCCTTTGCCCCAGCATTTT

D gene: .
J gene: TRBJ1-1
V gene: TRBV3-1
clone size: many
CDR3 protein: CASSLREGGTEAFF
CDR3 DNA: TGTGCCAGCAGCCTAAGGGAAGGGGGGACTGAAGCTTTCTTT

D gene: .
J gene: TRBJ1-2
V gene: TRBV15
clone size: few
CDR3 protein: CATSTDLNYGYTF
CDR3 DNA: TGTGCCACCAGCACCGACCTTAACTATGGCTACACCTTC

D gene: TRBD1
J gene: TRBJ2-7
V gene: TRBV12-3/TRBV12-4
clone size: .
CDR3 protein: CASSNRGHRSYEQYF
CDR3 DNA: TGTGCCAGCAGTAACAGGGGGCATCGGTCCTACGAGCAGTACTTC